These T cell receptor beta chains were read from a single sample in a study of blood T cell repertoires in COVID-19. The method was immunoSEQ multiplex PCR; TCRdb's version includes in-frame clones alone and lacks a portion of them. This table holds more than 200,000 clones, about 88% found once. Material for sequencing was peripheral blood. Every receptor here comes from a woman between 35 and 50 years old who had recovered from COVID-19. Each CDR3 is given with its conserved first and last residue. Fields, in order: J gene, D gene, clone size, V gene, CDR3 protein, CDR3 DNA. The D gene is left open where the match is weak. Some rows have no size entry. The others give once, few or many, or a class for an expanded clone.

TRBJ1-6 - - TRBV5-5 CASSFVGGGNSPLHF TGTGCCAGCAGTTTCGTGGGGGGTGGAAATTCACCCCTCCACTTT
TRBJ2-1 - - TRBV28 CASSLGTPNEQFF TGTGCCAGCAGTTTAGGGACTCCTAATGAGCAGTTCTTC
TRBJ1-1 TRBD1 - TRBV12-3/TRBV12-4 CASSPGTGAEAFF TGTGCCAGCAGTCCCGGGACAGGGGCTGAAGCTTTCTTT
TRBJ2-7 - once TRBV25-1 CASSYTRDWRNEQYF TGTGCCAGCAGTTATACCAGGGATTGGCGTAACGAGCAGTACTTC
TRBJ2-2 - - TRBV15 CATSRDCQGCTGELFF TGTGCCACCAGCAGAGATTGCCAGGGCTGCACCGGGGAGCTGTTTTTT
TRBJ1-4 TRBD1 - TRBV7-9 CASSPTGTSNEKLFF TGTGCCAGCAGCCCGACAGGGACTTCTAATGAAAAACTGTTTTTT
TRBJ1-2 TRBD1 - TRBV5-1 CASSGRGTGSNYGYTF TGCGCCAGCAGCGGACGCGGGACAGGGTCTAACTATGGCTACACCTTC
TRBJ2-1 - - TRBV9 CASSVDRPHLYNEQFF TGTGCCAGCAGCGTAGACAGACCGCATTTATACAATGAGCAGTTCTTC
TRBJ1-5 - - TRBV19 CASTPSSLDSSNQPQHF TGTGCCAGTACCCCCTCGTCCTTGGACAGCAGCAATCAGCCCCAGCATTTT
TRBJ2-2 - once TRBV4-2 CASSQVQGEVGELFF TGTGCCAGCAGCCAAGTCCAGGGGGAGGTCGGGGAGCTGTTTTTT
TRBJ2-1 - - TRBV28 CASTVYNEQFF TGTGCCAGTACAGTCTACAATGAGCAGTTCTTC
TRBJ2-1 TRBD1 - TRBV5-6 CASSFYLRDSYNEQFF TGTGCCAGCAGTTTTTACCTTCGGGACAGTTACAATGAGCAGTTCTTC
TRBJ2-3 TRBD1 - TRBV4-3 CASSQGDRGDTQYF TGCGCCAGCAGCCAAGGAGACAGGGGGGATACGCAGTATTTT
TRBJ1-6 - once TRBV11-2 CASSLGLNSPLHF TGTGCCAGCAGCTTGGGGCTCAATTCACCCCTCCACTTT
TRBJ1-2 - - TRBV30 CAWSVRPNYGYTF TGTGCCTGGAGTGTCCGTCCCAACTATGGCTACACCTTC
TRBJ2-2 - - TRBV5-4 CASSVAGTYTGELFF TGTGCCAGCAGCGTGGCAGGGACTTACACCGGGGAGCTGTTTTTT
TRBJ1-2 TRBD1 - TRBV11-2 CASSKGDRKTANYGYTF TGTGCCAGCAGCAAGGGGGACAGAAAAACAGCTAACTATGGCTACACCTTC